These 24 T cell receptor beta chains were all obtained from the same sample, sequenced in a study of beta chain bispecific antibodies for T cell cancers. Findings and limits, study-wide: Versus anti-CD19, anti-TRBV12 exposure cut the TRBV12-3 share of TRBV signal by under 99%. Normal T cells contributed less of the targeted TRBV signal than the leukemia cells did.

Blood mononuclear cells were expanded for approximately 3 days using either OKT3 anti-CD3 antibody or CD3/CD28 beads. These TCRs are of unknown antigen specificity. TCRdb fed the 5' RACE reads into MiXCR, producing one record per CDR3 protein. Of about 20,000 distinct CDR3 sequences in the sample, 2% to 2.5% were seen once. Sequencing used healthy donor T cells cultured with leukemia cells, obtained from a culture containing a bispecific antibody targeting TCR Vbeta12. Source of these receptors: a human donor in good health. Some clones in this sample may be carry-over from other donors' samples.

There are many counts of this clonotype. This chain links TRBV27 with TRBJ1-1, with D perhaps matching TRBD1 (5 bases). Germline V gives CDR1 MNHEY, CDR2 SMNVEV (reference sequence). Trimming pared 3 bases from V and 0 bases from J, leaving 11 bases between. The CDR3 runs 15 residues. The CDR3, as DNA: TGTGCCAGCAGTTTTACAGGATCAATGAACACTGAAGCTTTCTTT. It codes for CASSFTGSMNTEAFF.

This clonotype was seen many times. The chain employs TRBV7-9 and TRBJ2-7, with TRBD1 matching 7 bases. V lost 2 bases, J lost 4 bases, and 5 bases stayed unmatched. The germline V gene encodes CDR1 SEHNR and CDR2 FQNEAQ (reference sequence). The CDR3 consists of 14 residues. The CDR3 region is CASSLSTGEYEQYF. As DNA, the CDR3 is TGTGCCAGCAGCTTAAGTACAGGGGAGTACGAGCAGTACTTC.

In its sample, this clonotype was seen many times. This chain connects TRBV28 to TRBJ1-2; D remains unclear. The CDR3 is 14 residues long. Germline CDR1 MDHEN, CDR2 SYDVKM. Trimming cost V 1 base and J 2 bases, with 8 bases left between them. The CDR3 coding sequence is TGTGCCAGCAGTTTATTCCGTGGAAACTATGGCTACACCTTC. This translates into CASSLFRGNYGYTF.

This clonotype was detected ten times or more. The J gene is TRBJ2-7, the V gene TRBV5-1; no definite D call. The germline gives CDR1 SGHRS, CDR2 YFSETQ. CDR3 size: 13 residues. V was trimmed by 10 bases and J by 2 bases, leaving 16 bases between them. The chain's CDR3 is CADKRTVTYEQYF. In nucleotides, the CDR3 is TGCGCCGACAAACGGACGGTAACCTACGAGCAGTACTTC.

About this clonotype itself: This could be a read error, since a much larger clone is one nucleotide away. This chain connects TRBV7-9 to TRBJ2-7, with D possibly matching TRBD2 (5 bases). The V gene's germline CDR1 is SEHNR and CDR2 FQNEAQ (reference sequence). The CDR3 extends over 14 amino acids. The CDR3 spells CASSLVPAGGELYF. The CDR3 coding sequence is TGTGCCAGCAGCTTAGTACCCGCAGGAGGCGAGCTGTACTTC.

This clonotype is termed medium-sized (0.01 to 0.1%). The rearrangement links TRBV6-5 to TRBJ2-3, with D perhaps assigned TRBD1 or TRBD2 (5 bases each). There are 13 residues in the CDR3. Trimming left V 0 bases short and J 13 bases short, with 14 bases between. Germline CDR1 and CDR2: MNHEY and SVGAGI. In DNA form, the CDR3 reads TGTGCCAGCAGTTACTCTCTCGGGACCCCTGAGTATTTT. Translated, it gives CASSYSLGTPEYF.

There are many counts of this clonotype. This chain joins TRBV5-6 and TRBJ2-6; 7 positions agree with TRBD2. CDR1 and CDR2 (germline): SGHDT, YYEEEE. V dropped 3 bases and J dropped 2; count of bases not matched to a gene: 5. This CDR3 contains 16 residues. The CDR3 sequence is CASSSLGRAGANVLTF. For the CDR3, the DNA is TGTGCCAGCAGCTCCCTTGGGAGGGCTGGGGCCAACGTCCTGACTTTC.

This clonotype was picked up a small number of times. The chain couples TRBV18 to TRBJ1-2; TRBD1 agrees at 9 bases. This CDR3 contains 15 residues. Germline V gene sequence: CDR1 KGHSH, CDR2 LQKENI. The trim removed 2 bases at V and 8 bases at J, leaving 9 bases unmatched. The CDR3 sequence is CASSPGTGPSRGYTF. CDR3 coding DNA: TGTGCCAGCTCACCAGGGACAGGGCCTTCACGGGGCTACACCTTC.

This clonotype qualifies as medium-sized. This chain joins TRBV20-1 and TRBJ2-3, with no clear D. V was trimmed by 7 bases and J by 2 bases, leaving 10 bases between them. This CDR3 comprises 12 residues. Germline CDR1 reads DFQATT; CDR2 reads SNEGSKA (reference sequence). The CDR3 here is CSVPQNTDTQYF. The CDR3 DNA reads as TGCAGTGTCCCTCAAAACACAGATACGCAGTATTTT.

The sample holds many counts of this clonotype. V and J are TRBV6-5 and TRBJ2-2, with D unclear. The V gene's germline CDR1 is MNHEY and CDR2 SVGAGI. CDR3 length equals 15 residues. V shed 0 bases and J shed 4 bases, with 9 bases lying between them. This CDR3 is CASSYSPPSTGELFF. The CDR3 DNA reads TGTGCCAGCAGTTACTCTCCCCCGAGCACCGGGGAGCTGTTTTTT.

This clonotype was picked up many times. The V and J genes are TRBV4-1 and TRBJ2-6; D unclear. Trimming cost V 4 bases and J 0 bases, with 16 bases left between them. The CDR3 runs 18 residues. Germline V gene lookup returns CDR1 MGHRA and CDR2 YSYEKL. The CDR3 region has the DNA TGCGCCAGCAGCCTCACTGGTTTTCCACTCTCTGGGGCCAACGTCCTGACTTTC. Translation: CASSLTGFPLSGANVLTF.

Relative to its sample, this clonotype is medium-sized. The rearrangement joins TRBV10-3 to TRBJ2-3; TRBD2 agrees at 7 bases. V lost 4 bases, J lost 5 bases, and 0 bases stayed unmatched. The CDR3 consists of 12 residues. Germline-derived CDR1 and CDR2 are ENHRY and SYGVKD. The CDR3 protein is CAISASGDTQYF. CDR3 in DNA: TGTGCCATCAGTGCTAGCGGAGATACGCAGTATTTT.

Ten or more counts support this clonotype. This chain joins TRBV3-1 and TRBJ1-2, with a tentative D call TRBD1 (6 bases). V was pared by 3 bases and J by 0 bases, with 8 bases between. CDR3 size: 14 residues. CDR1 is LGHDT, CDR2 YNNKEL, per germline (reference sequence). The CDR3 DNA is TGTGCCAGCAGCCAGGGGACAACTAACTATGGCTACACCTTC. Its protein product is CASSQGTTNYGYTF.

The table lists this clonotype with many counts. The V call is TRBV7-9, the J call TRBJ2-7; perhaps TRBD2 as D (5 bases). The V end was cut by 1 base, the J end by 6 bases, with 13 bases between. The germline V gene encodes CDR1 SEHNR and CDR2 FQNEAQ (reference sequence). This CDR3 region has 14 residues. In DNA, the CDR3 is TGTGCCAGCAGCTTAGTACCCGCAGGAGGCGAGCAGTACTTC. Its protein product is CASSLVPAGGEQYF.

Ten or more counts support this clonotype. The chain recombines TRBV29-1 with TRBJ2-2; no definite D call. The germline gives CDR1 SQVTM, CDR2 ANQGSEA. The CDR3 loop spans 16 amino acids. Trimming took off 2 bases at V and 2 bases at J, with 15 bases between the two ends. CDR3 sequence: CSVESEGSYNTGELFF. The CDR3 DNA reads TGCAGCGTTGAAAGCGAAGGCAGTTATAACACCGGGGAGCTGTTTTTT.

This clonotype was seen many times. The chain has TRBV2 and TRBJ2-1, with a possible D match to TRBD2 (5 bases). Per the germline V gene, CDR1 is SNHLY and CDR2 is FYNNEI. The V end was cut by 1 base, the J end by 5 bases, with 12 bases between. CDR3 size: 15 residues. CDR3: CASSEGTSGNNEQFF. The CDR3 DNA follows: TGTGCCAGCAGTGAAGGGACTTCGGGCAACAATGAGCAGTTCTTC.

This clonotype was counted at least ten times. The rearrangement links TRBV5-1 to TRBJ1-1; the D gene is possibly TRBD1 (5 bases). Looked up from germline, CDR1 is SGHRS and CDR2 is YFSETQ. The germline V and J ends were trimmed by 0 bases and 2 bases, with 11 bases remaining between them. This CDR3 is 15 amino acids long. The CDR3 DNA is TGCGCCAGCAGCTTGGAGGGGCCCTCCAACACTGAAGCTTTCTTT. Its protein is CASSLEGPSNTEAFF.

This clonotype was recorded many times. The V call is TRBV27, the J call TRBJ2-3; tentatively, D is TRBD1 or TRBD2 (6 bases each). CDR3 length: 16 amino acids. Germline V gives CDR1 MNHEY, CDR2 SMNVEV (reference sequence). Deletions cut 3 bases from V and 2 bases from J, with 15 bases between. The CDR3 DNA is TGTGCCAGCAGTTTTGGAGGGGGGTCGTACACAGATACGCAGTATTTT. Translating gives CASSFGGGSYTDTQYF.

This clonotype has ten or more counts. V is TRBV6-5 and J is TRBJ1-1; D is uncertain. Germline values: CDR1 MNHEY, CDR2 SVGAGI. The CDR3 consists of 16 residues. Trimming removed 6 bases at V and 1 base at J, with 18 bases between. CDR3: CASRDHSPTRNTEAFF. CDR3 nucleotides: TGTGCCAGCAGGGACCACTCACCTACCCGGAACACTGAAGCTTTCTTT.

This clonotype was observed at least ten times. The rearrangement uses TRBV6-1 and TRBJ1-1; D remains unclear. Trimming took off 3 bases at V and 5 bases at J, with 10 bases between the two ends. This CDR3 has 13 residues. Germline values: CDR1 MNHNS, CDR2 SASEGT. The chain's CDR3 is CASSEGRGTEAFF. The CDR3 DNA is TGTGCCAGCAGTGAGGGCCGAGGTACTGAAGCTTTCTTT.

In its sample, this clonotype was seen many times. The V gene is TRBV7-9, the J gene TRBJ2-7; no reliable D call. Germline-derived CDR1 and CDR2 are SEHNR and FQNEAQ (reference sequence). There are 15 residues in the CDR3. The V gene lost 2 bases and the J gene lost 7 bases, with 18 bases spanning the gap. In DNA, the CDR3 is TGTGCCAGCAGCTTAACCGGGTCTCAGGCCTCAGAGCAGTACTTC. Protein: CASSLTGSQASEQYF.

This clonotype was seen ten or more times. J is TRBJ2-7 and V is TRBV30; D remains unclear. This CDR3 has 11 residues. The V and J ends lost 2 bases and 3 bases respectively, with 5 bases between them. Germline CDR1 and CDR2: GTSNPN and SVGIG (reference sequence). The CDR3 sequence is CAWSFGYEQYF. Written as DNA, the CDR3 is TGTGCCTGGAGTTTCGGCTACGAGCAGTACTTC.

This clonotype was picked up many times. The J gene is TRBJ1-1, the V gene TRBV6-5; D possibly corresponds to TRBD1 (6 bases). The V end lost 7 bases, the J end lost 8 bases, and 14 bases lay between the germline ends. CDR1 is MNHEY and CDR2 is SVGAGI in the germline V gene. The length of the CDR3 is 12 residues. CDR3 amino acids: CASINGQTEAFF. CDR3 nucleotides: TGTGCCAGCATCAATGGACAGACAGAAGCTTTCTTT.

Within the sample, this clonotype is medium-sized. V is TRBV11-2 and J is TRBJ1-2; 8 nucleotides align to TRBD1. V shed 5 bases and J 4 bases; nucleotides not matched to a gene: 15. From germline, CDR1 is SGHAT and CDR2 FQNNGV. This CDR3 has 17 residues. As DNA, the CDR3 is TGTGCCAGCAGCAACAGGGGGGGGGCACTAAATCCCTATGGCTACACCTTC. It codes for CASSNRGGALNPYGYTF.